These T cell receptor beta chains were read from a single sample in a study of blood T cell repertoires in COVID-19. The assay was immunoSEQ multiplex PCR, and TCRdb's table has in-frame clones only and misses some. The sample yields over 150,000 clones, around 85% seen once. Input material: peripheral blood. These receptors were taken from a man of 80 years or more with COVID-19, enrolled during active disease. Both conserved end residues are part of each CDR3. D genes are given only for firm matches. Rows give clone size only sometimes, using once, few, many, or a class for an expanded clone.

cdr3_nt	cdr3_aa	v_call	j_call	cdr3_length	clone_size	d_call
TGTGCCAGCAGCCAAATTCCTAGCGGGGCTTACGGCACAGATACGCAGTATTTT	CASSQIPSGAYGTDTQYF	TRBV4-2	TRBJ2-3	18	.	TRBD2
TGTGCCAGCAGCACATCACAGGGGACTCGGGCTGAAGCTTTCTTT	CASSTSQGTRAEAFF	TRBV7-3	TRBJ1-1	15	.	TRBD1
TGCGCCAGCAGCCAAGAAAGAAGGGCGGCAGGGAAAACGTGGACTGAAGCTTTCTTT	CASSQERRAAGKTWTEAFF	TRBV4-3	TRBJ1-1	19	.	.
TGTGCCAGCTCAGCCGGACAGAACTATGGCTACACCTTC	CASSAGQNYGYTF	TRBV18	TRBJ1-2	13	.	.
TGTGCCAGCAGCTCCCGGACAGGGGGCGGTGGCAATCAGCCCCAGCATTTT	CASSSRTGGGGNQPQHF	TRBV7-2	TRBJ1-5	17	.	TRBD1
TGTGCCAGCTTACCAGATTCCACCGGGGAGCTGTTTTTT	CASLPDSTGELFF	TRBV12-3/TRBV12-4	TRBJ2-2	13	.	.
TGTGCCAGCAGCCCCCATGTCAGGGAGGACACTGAAGCTTTCTTT	CASSPHVREDTEAFF	TRBV9	TRBJ1-1	15	.	.
TGTGCCAGCAGCTTTTCGGGAGACGATACGCAGTATTTT	CASSFSGDDTQYF	TRBV7-3	TRBJ2-3	13	.	.
TGCGCCAGCAGCTCACAGGGGGATAATTCACCCCTCCACTTT	CASSSQGDNSPLHF	TRBV5-1	TRBJ1-6	14	.	TRBD1
TGTGCCAGCAGCCAAGATTTCGGCGGGGCCAAAAACATTCAGTACTTC	CASSQDFGGAKNIQYF	TRBV3-1/TRBV3-2	TRBJ2-4	16	.	.
TGTGCCAGCAGCGAGGACAGGGGGCGAGCCCACGGGGAGCTGTTTTTT	CASSEDRGRAHGELFF	TRBV5-6	TRBJ2-2	16	once	TRBD1
TGTGCCAGCAGTTACGACGAGGGTACGCATGGAAACACCATATATTTT	CASSYDEGTHGNTIYF	TRBV6-6	TRBJ1-3	16	few	.
TGTGCCAGCAGTTTATCCCTCTCTGGGGCCAACGTCCTGACTTTC	CASSLSLSGANVLTF	TRBV27	TRBJ2-6	15	.	.
TGTGCCAGCAGTTACGAGGGTCTCACTGAAGCTTTCTTT	CASSYEGLTEAFF	TRBV6-6	TRBJ1-1	13	.	.
TGTGCCAGCAGTTTAACTCAGGGAGGGAGTGAAGCTTTCTTT	CASSLTQGGSEAFF	TRBV28	TRBJ1-1	14	.	.
TGTGCCAGTAGCGTCACGGGGGGCGCGGATGGCTACACCTTC	CASSVTGGADGYTF	TRBV19	TRBJ1-2	14	.	.
TGCGCCAGCAGACGGGTACCACGCCAAGAGACCCAGTACTTC	CASRRVPRQETQYF	TRBV5-1	TRBJ2-5	14	.	.
TGTGCCAGCAGCGCAACGGGACAGTCCTACAATGAGCAGTTCTTC	CASSATGQSYNEQFF	TRBV7-2	TRBJ2-1	15	.	TRBD1
TGCAGCGTTACCAGGGTGGACGAGCAGTACTTC	CSVTRVDEQYF	TRBV29-1	TRBJ2-7	11	.	.
TGTGCCATCAGTGAGTCGATTCCACAGGGCGGGGAGCAGTACTTC	CAISESIPQGGEQYF	TRBV10-3	TRBJ2-7	15	.	.
TGTGCCAGCAGCCGCGGGGAGGGGGACGGTGAAGCTTTCTTT	CASSRGEGDGEAFF	TRBV7-9	TRBJ1-1	14	once	.
TGTGCCAGCAGGTACGGGGGGTCCTATAATTCACCCCTCCACTTT	CASRYGGSYNSPLHF	TRBV6-2/TRBV6-3	TRBJ1-6	15	once	.
TGTGCCAGCAGCACACGGACAGTAAGCACTGAAGCTTTCTTT	CASSTRTVSTEAFF	TRBV7-9	TRBJ1-1	14	.	.
TGTGCCAGCAGGGCTTGGGAGGTGACAGATACGCAGTATTTT	CASRAWEVTDTQYF	TRBV27	TRBJ2-3	14	.	.
TGTGCCAGCAGCTTGGGGAGTAGCGGGGGAAAAGATACGCAGTATTTT	CASSLGSSGGKDTQYF	TRBV5-4	TRBJ2-3	16	.	TRBD2
TGTGCCAGCAGCGTTACCGGGGGGGCCGGGGAGACCCAGTACTTC	CASSVTGGAGETQYF	TRBV7-6	TRBJ2-5	15	.	TRBD2
TGTGCCAGTCTAGCGAGGAGACAGGGGAACTATGGCTACACCTTC	CASLARRQGNYGYTF	TRBV6-5	TRBJ1-2	15	.	TRBD1
TGTGCCAGCAGTTCGACTAGCGGGAGCTACGAGCAGTACTTC	CASSSTSGSYEQYF	TRBV28	TRBJ2-7	14	.	TRBD2
TGTGCCAGTAGTTTCGGACAGACGAACACTGAAGCTTTCTTT	CASSFGQTNTEAFF	TRBV19	TRBJ1-1	14	once	.
TGTGCCAGCAGTCCGGCCTGGACAGGGAACTATGGCTACACCTTC	CASSPAWTGNYGYTF	TRBV5-5	TRBJ1-2	15	.	TRBD1
TGTGCCAGTAGTATTTTGGCAGAAAAACACAATGAGCAGTTCTTC	CASSILAEKHNEQFF	TRBV19	TRBJ2-1	15	.	.
TGTGCCAGTAGTTCATTGACAGGGCGCCAGCATTTT	CASSSLTGRQHF	TRBV19	TRBJ1-5	12	.	TRBD1
TGTGCCAGCAGCCGCAGGGGAAATTCACCCCTCCACTTT	CASSRRGNSPLHF	TRBV7-9	TRBJ1-6	13	.	.
TGTGCCAGCAGCCGGGGACAGGGGTCCACTGAAGCTTTCTTT	CASSRGQGSTEAFF	TRBV3-1/TRBV3-2	TRBJ1-1	14	.	TRBD1
TGTGCCAGCAGCTTGGCGACAGGGGACACAGATACGCAGTATTTT	CASSLATGDTDTQYF	TRBV5-4	TRBJ2-3	15	.	TRBD1
TGTGCCAGCTCACCAACACAGGGATCCCACGAGCAGTACTTC	CASSPTQGSHEQYF	TRBV18	TRBJ2-7	14	.	.
TGTGCCAGCTCGGGAGGGACTAGCCGGAACACCGGGGAGCTGTTTTTT	CASSGGTSRNTGELFF	TRBV18	TRBJ2-2	16	.	TRBD2
TGTGCCAGCAGACACCTCGGGACTAGCTCGACGTATTTT	CASRHLGTSSTYF	TRBV6-6	TRBJ2-3	13	.	TRBD2
TGTGCCAGCCACTTCACACGGGGGGGCTACACCTTC	CASHFTRGGYTF	TRBV28	TRBJ1-2	12	.	.
TGTGCCACCCGCGGAGATGATGAGGGCACAGATACGCAGTATTTT	CATRGDDEGTDTQYF	TRBV2	TRBJ2-3	15	.	.